Each of the 30 T cell receptor beta chains below was sequenced from the same sample in a study of blood T cell repertoires in COVID-19. Measured with immunoSEQ multiplex PCR; TCRdb has only the in-frame clones, and not every one. This table has some 310,000 clones, around 87% appearing once. The sample consisted of peripheral blood. These receptors were obtained from a man between 50 and 59 years old with active or convalescent COVID-19.

This chain links TRBV4-2 with TRBJ2-7; 8 bases agree with TRBD2. Per germline, CDR1 LGHNA and CDR2 YNFKEQ. The V gene end was trimmed by 4 bases and the J gene end by 0 bases; junction bases not matched to a gene: 8. This CDR3 has 16 amino acids. The CDR3 DNA reads TGTGCCAGCAGCCTTGGTAGCGGGACCAGCTCCTACGAGCAGTACTTC. It encodes CASSLGSGTSSYEQYF.

V is TRBV29-1 and J is TRBJ2-2; 8 nucleotides line up with TRBD2. J lost 6 bases, V lost 4 bases, and 4 bases had no gene match. Germline values: CDR1 SQVTM, CDR2 ANQGSEA. This CDR3 is 13 amino acids long. CDR3 protein: CSVGRGAAGELFF. CDR3 DNA: TGCAGCGTTGGGCGGGGGGCAGCCGGGGAGCTGTTTTTT.

The chain is built from TRBV2 and TRBJ1-6; 8 bases are shared with TRBD1. The V segment lost 3 bases and the J segment 10 bases; nucleotides outside the gene matches: 8. This CDR3 spans 15 amino acids. Germline V gives CDR1 SNHLY, CDR2 FYNNEI. The CDR3 sequence is CASSELQGAGSPLHF. For the CDR3, the DNA is TGTGCCAGCAGTGAGTTGCAGGGGGCAGGGTCACCCCTCCACTTT.

The chain has TRBV4-1 and TRBJ1-2, with unresolved D. CDR3 length: 12 residues. Germline CDR1 is MGHRA and CDR2 is YSYEKL. V lost 2 bases to trimming and J lost 4 bases, with 5 bases between them. The CDR3: CASSQSGYGYTF. The CDR3 DNA reads TGCGCCAGCAGCCAATCCGGCTATGGCTACACCTTC.

The chain carries TRBV2 and TRBJ2-3, with 9 positions matching TRBD2. Germline assignment: CDR1 SNHLY and CDR2 FYNNEI. The CDR3 has 14 amino acids. The V segment lost 10 bases and the J segment 6 bases; nucleotides outside the gene matches: 11. The CDR3 region has the DNA TGTGCCACCTTAAGGGGACTAGCTCGGGATACGCAGTATTTT. Protein sequence: CATLRGLARDTQYF. Full variable domain (outside the CDR3, taken from reference TRBV2 and TRBJ2-3): EPEVTQTPSHQVTQMGQEVILRCVPISNHLYFYWYRQILGQKVEFLVSFYNNEISEKSEIFDDQFSVERPDGSNFTLKIRSTKLEDSAMYFCATLRGLARDTQYFGPGTRLTVL.

This chain connects TRBV9 to TRBJ2-7; D call uncertain. V lost 1 base and J lost 1, with 12 bases in between. The CDR3 has 15 residues. CDR1 and CDR2 from the germline V gene are SGDLS and YYNGEE. For the CDR3, the DNA is TGTGCCAGCAGCGTAAAATCGTCCCCTTCCTACGAGCAGTACTTC. Its translation is CASSVKSSPSYEQYF.

The gene calls are TRBV5-4 and TRBJ1-1; 8 nucleotides line up with TRBD1. The V gene end was trimmed by 4 bases and the J gene end by 5 bases; junction bases not matched to a gene: 10. Germline lookup yields CDR1 SGHNT and CDR2 YYREEE (reference sequence). This CDR3 spans 15 amino acids. CDR3 protein: CASSTPQGVRTEAFF. CDR3 in DNA: TGTGCCAGCAGCACACCACAGGGGGTGAGAACTGAAGCTTTCTTT.

This chain's CDR3 is CASTPRGGFSPLHF. The CDR3 nucleotides read TGTGCCAGCACCCCTCGGGGGGGGTTCTCACCCCTCCACTTT. The rearrangement joins TRBV6-2 or TRBV6-3 to TRBJ1-6; D possibly corresponds to TRBD1 (5 bases). Trimming took off 7 bases at V and 10 bases at J, with 17 bases between the two ends. Germline CDR1 reads MNHEY; CDR2 reads SVGEGT. This CDR3 region has 14 residues.

The rearrangement uses TRBV4-3 and TRBJ2-2; maybe TRBD2 (7 bases). V dropped 0 bases and J dropped 3 bases, with 17 bases sitting between them. Looked up from germline, CDR1 is LGHNA and CDR2 is YSLEER. This CDR3 has 18 amino acids. CDR3 residues: CASSQEGAGADHTGELFF. The CDR3 DNA reads as TGCGCCAGCAGCCAAGAGGGGGCGGGGGCGGATCACACCGGGGAGCTGTTTTTT.

The chain is built from TRBV10-3 and TRBJ2-7, with 12 nucleotides matching TRBD2. CDR3 length: 15 amino acids. The V gene's germline CDR1 is ENHRY and CDR2 SYGVKD. Trimming removed 6 bases from V and 2 bases from J; junction bases left unmatched: 5. CDR3 coding DNA: TGTGCCATCAGGGTGACTAGCGGGAGCCCCTACGAGCAGTACTTC. Protein product: CAIRVTSGSPYEQYF.

J is TRBJ1-5 and V is TRBV2; 10 bases are a match to TRBD1. The V gene end was trimmed by 6 bases and the J gene end by 5 bases; junction bases not matched to a gene: 4. The CDR3 consists of 14 residues. CDR1 is SNHLY, CDR2 FYNNEI, per germline. CDR3 amino acids: CASRGDRGYQPQHF. The CDR3 nucleotides read TGTGCCAGCAGAGGGGACAGGGGCTATCAGCCCCAGCATTTT.

In this sample, this clone turned up a few times. V usage is TRBV29-1 and J usage is TRBJ1-4; D is unresolved. CDR3 length: 13 residues. The V gene's germline CDR1 is SQVTM and CDR2 ANQGSEA. V lost 8 bases and J lost 5, with 15 bases in between. CDR3 bases: TGCAGCTCCATAGATGGGCCAAATGAAAAACTGTTTTTT. It is translated as CSSIDGPNEKLFF.

This chain uses TRBV19 with TRBJ2-1; 8 bases are shared with TRBD2. Germline trimming cut 7 bases from V and 7 bases from J; bases unmatched to any gene: 9. Germline V gene lookup returns CDR1 LNHDA and CDR2 SQIVND (reference sequence). This CDR3 comprises 14 residues. The CDR3 here is CASKRVAGPNEQFF. CDR3 nucleotides: TGTGCCAGTAAAAGGGTAGCGGGACCAAATGAGCAGTTCTTC.

V is TRBV19 and J is TRBJ2-3; 15 nucleotides agree with TRBD2. V trimming: 3 bases; J trimming: 6 bases; junction bases outside the gene matches: 7. Per the germline V gene, CDR1 is LNHDA and CDR2 is SQIVND (reference sequence). This CDR3 spans 17 amino acids. The CDR3 region is CASSIAGLAGGPDTQYF. CDR3 bases: TGTGCCAGTAGTATTGCGGGACTAGCGGGAGGTCCGGATACGCAGTATTTT.

V and J are TRBV28 and TRBJ2-7; 7 nucleotides line up with TRBD1. The CDR3 contains 15 residues. Germline values: CDR1 MDHEN, CDR2 SYDVKM. Trimming at V came to 7 bases and at J to 6 bases, leaving 15 bases not matched to a gene. CDR3 in amino acids: CASTYRFGDRVEQYF. The CDR3, as DNA: TGTGCCAGCACCTACCGTTTTGGAGACAGGGTCGAGCAGTACTTC.

The J gene is TRBJ2-7, the V gene TRBV5-1; 11 bases are a match to TRBD1. CDR3 length: 15 residues. Germline lookup yields CDR1 SGHRS and CDR2 YFSETQ. Losses at the gene ends were 0 bases for V and 6 bases for J; bases not matched to a gene: 5. The CDR3 spells CASSLGGTGGSEQYF. In DNA, the CDR3 is TGCGCCAGCAGCTTGGGTGGGACAGGGGGAAGCGAGCAGTACTTC.

The chain carries TRBV11-1 and TRBJ2-5, with D maybe TRBD1 (5 bases). V lost 1 base, J lost 3 bases, and 9 bases lay in between. This CDR3 comprises 14 residues. Per the germline V gene, CDR1 is SGHAT and CDR2 is FQDESV (reference sequence). The CDR3 loop is CASSLGTLKETQYF. The CDR3 DNA reads as TGTGCCAGCAGCTTAGGGACACTGAAAGAGACCCAGTACTTC.

This clone was seen once. The chain recombines TRBV28 with TRBJ2-7; the match to TRBD1 covers 10 bases. The CDR3 contains 16 residues. CDR1 is MDHEN and CDR2 is SYDVKM in the germline V gene. With 5 bases clipped from V and 4 bases from J, the junction kept 11 bases outside the gene matches. The CDR3 loop reads CASSGPGQGLLYEQYF. DNA for the CDR3: TGTGCCAGCAGTGGGCCGGGACAGGGGCTCCTTTACGAGCAGTACTTC.

This chain joins TRBV6-5 and TRBJ2-1, with a possible D match to TRBD2 (5 bases). Germline V lookup: CDR1 MNHEY, CDR2 SVGAGI. Trimming pared 2 bases from V and 4 bases from J, leaving 6 bases between. This CDR3 is 13 amino acids long. The chain's CDR3 is CASSYQRYNEQFF. The CDR3 nucleotides are TGTGCCAGCAGTTACCAGCGGTACAATGAGCAGTTCTTC.

The chain employs TRBV5-1 and TRBJ2-5; D is perhaps TRBD2 (6 bases). CDR1 is SGHRS, CDR2 YFSETQ, per germline. The V end lost 2 bases, the J end lost 0 bases, and 14 bases lay between the germline ends. This CDR3 is built from 16 residues. CDR3 bases: TGCGCCAGCAGCTTTTCGAGGAGGGTGTACCAAGAGACCCAGTACTTC. Amino acid sequence: CASSFSRRVYQETQYF.

The V gene is TRBV10-2, the J gene TRBJ2-1; 13 nucleotides match TRBD2. The CDR3 covers 14 residues. Germline lookup yields CDR1 WSHSY and CDR2 SAAADI. J lost 8 bases, V lost 5 bases, and 3 bases had no gene match. DNA of the CDR3: TGCGCCAGCAGTAAGACTAGCGGGAGGTATGAGCAGTTCTTC. Protein: CASSKTSGRYEQFF.

In DNA form, the CDR3 reads TGTGCCAGCAGCACATCGTGGACAGTGAACACCGGGGAGCTGTTTTTT. The encoded protein is CASSTSWTVNTGELFF. The J gene is TRBJ2-2, the V gene TRBV7-8, with D possibly TRBD1 on 6 matching bases. With 5 bases removed from V and 1 base from J, the gap between germline ends came to 14 bases. The CDR3 length is 16 residues. Germline V CDR1 and CDR2: SGHVS, FQNEAQ.

The V and J genes are TRBV5-1 and TRBJ2-5; D is uncertain. V was shortened by 3 bases and J by 0 bases, with 3 bases between the two germline ends. Germline lookup yields CDR1 SGHRS and CDR2 YFSETQ. The CDR3 loop spans 12 amino acids. The CDR3 loop reads CASSSYQETQYF. CDR3 coding DNA: TGCGCCAGCAGCTCGTACCAAGAGACCCAGTACTTC.

Regarding this clone: At one end, the junction sequence differs from germline, possibly due to a read error. The V call is TRBV6-5, the J call TRBJ2-2, with TRBD1 matching 9 bases. The CDR3 spans 15 residues. Per germline, CDR1 MNHEY and CDR2 SVGAGI. The CDR3 sequence is CASRGGTGNAGELFF. The CDR3 nucleotides read TGTGCCAGCAGGGGGGGGACAGGGAACGCCGGGGAGCTGTTTTTT.

This clone was detected only once. One junction end does not reproduce the germline sequence, and a read error may be involved. The chain has TRBV5-1 and TRBJ2-7, with 10 nucleotides matching TRBD1. Germline lookup yields CDR1 SGHRS and CDR2 YFSETQ. The CDR3 loop spans 14 amino acids. CDR3 sequence (DNA): TGCGCCCGCAGCGGACAGGGGGGGACCTACGAGCAGTACTTC. This encodes CARSGQGGTYEQYF. The whole variable domain, filled in from reference TRBV5-1 and TRBJ2-7, reads KAGVTQTPRYLIKTRGQQVTLSCSPISGHRSVSWYQQTPGQGLQFLFEYFSETQRNKGNFPGRFSGRQFSNSRSEMNVSTLELGDSALYLCARSGQGGTYEQYFGPGTRLTVT.

The J gene is TRBJ1-6, the V gene TRBV5-1, with 10 bases fitting TRBD1. Germline V lookup: CDR1 SGHRS, CDR2 YFSETQ. The CDR3 loop spans 16 amino acids. V trimming: 0 bases; J trimming: 9 bases; junction bases outside the gene matches: 6. CDR3 in amino acids: CASSLASGTGVSPLHF. In DNA, the CDR3 is TGCGCCAGCAGCTTGGCCTCGGGGACAGGGGTTTCACCCCTCCACTTT.

The chain couples TRBV6-6 to TRBJ1-4; maybe TRBD1 (5 bases). The V and J ends lost 4 bases and 3 bases respectively, with 15 bases between them. This CDR3 contains 16 residues. The germline V gene encodes CDR1 MNHNY and CDR2 SVGAGI (reference sequence). CDR3 in amino acids: CASSSASTESNEKLFF. The CDR3 nucleotides are TGTGCCAGCAGTTCCGCCTCGACAGAGTCTAATGAAAAACTGTTTTTT.

This chain uses TRBV14 with TRBJ1-6; D gene uncertain. The length of the CDR3 is 17 residues. Germline values: CDR1 SGHDN, CDR2 FVKESK. The ends were cut back, 1 base at V and 0 bases at J, with 10 bases in the middle. CDR3 sequence reads: CASSQARGSSYNSPLHF. As DNA, the CDR3 is TGTGCCAGCAGCCAAGCCCGGGGAAGCTCCTATAATTCACCCCTCCACTTT.

The chain couples TRBV5-1 to TRBJ2-3, with 7 bases lining up with TRBD2. This CDR3 comprises 18 residues. CDR1 and CDR2 (germline): SGHRS, YFSETQ. The junction had 21 bases not matched to a gene; V was cut back by 3 bases and J by 8 bases. CDR3: CASSSRSGVSGTIRTQYF. The CDR3 DNA is TGCGCCAGCAGCTCCCGGTCCGGGGTCTCGGGGACTATCCGTACGCAGTATTTT.

The genes are TRBV7-9 and TRBJ2-7; TRBD2 matches 7 bases. V trimming: 5 bases; J trimming: 1 base; junction bases outside the gene matches: 20. Germline V lookup: CDR1 SEHNR, CDR2 FQNEAQ (reference sequence). This CDR3 is built from 19 residues. CDR3 DNA sequence: TGTGCCAGCAGCCCCATAGGCAAATGGGGAGCGGGGACTTCCTACGAGCAGTACTTC. The encoded protein is CASSPIGKWGAGTSYEQYF.